This T cell receptor (beta chain) was identified during a study of blood T cell repertoires in COVID-19. Study in general: The United States, Italy and Spain were the sources of the acute and convalescent COVID-19 samples. PBMCs, B-cell-depleted T cells, or T cells provided the cDNA or gDNA that made up the material.

The protocol was immunoSEQ multiplex PCR, while the TCRdb copy is restricted to in-frame clones and leaves out a portion. The sample records tens of thousands of clones, 85% to 95% being singletons. The CDR3 is 15 residues long. The J segment lost 6 bases and the V segment lost 2 bases, leaving 4 bases of the junction unmatched. Germline V gives CDR1 PRHDT, CDR2 FYEKMQ (reference sequence). The specimen sequenced was peripheral blood. The receptor's source is a human donor in a cohort sampled during active COVID-19. V usage is TRBV13 and J usage is TRBJ2-7; 13 bases agree with TRBD2. As DNA, the CDR3 is TGTGCCAGCAGCTTAAGGGGGACTAGCGGGACCGAGCAGTACTTC. This codes for CASSLRGTSGTEQYF.